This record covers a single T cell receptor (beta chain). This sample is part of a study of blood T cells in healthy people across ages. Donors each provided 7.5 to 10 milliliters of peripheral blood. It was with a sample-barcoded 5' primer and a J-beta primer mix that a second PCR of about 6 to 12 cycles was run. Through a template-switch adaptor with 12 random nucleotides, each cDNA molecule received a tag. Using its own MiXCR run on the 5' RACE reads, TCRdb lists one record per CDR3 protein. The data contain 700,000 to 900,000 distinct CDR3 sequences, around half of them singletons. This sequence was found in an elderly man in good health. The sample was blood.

The CDR3 nucleotides read TGTGCCAGCAGCTTGGGTTGGGTGATGAACACCGGGGAGCTGTTTTTT. Protein: CASSLGWVMNTGELFF. The rearrangement links TRBV5-5 to TRBJ2-2, with D unresolved. This CDR3 has 16 amino acids. The ends were cut back, 0 bases at V and 1 base at J, with 10 bases in the middle. CDR1 is SGHKS and CDR2 is YYEKEE in the germline V gene (reference sequence). The full variable domain, with the rest looked up from reference TRBV5-5 and TRBJ2-2, is DAGVTQSPTHLIKTRGQQVTLRCSPISGHKSVSWYQQVLGQGPQFIFQYYEKEERGRGNFPDRFSARQFPNYSSELNVNALLLGDSALYLCASSLGWVMNTGELFFGEGSRLTVL.